The rows below give T cell receptor beta chains drawn from one sample of a study of human T cells and chemical hapten exposure. TCRdb fed the RACE reads into MiXCR, producing one record per CDR3 protein. The profile shows tens of thousands of distinct CDR3 sequences, 10% to 13% of them singletons. The sample here was whole blood, taken in connection with sensitization to the hapten diphenylcyclopropenone (DPC). These receptor sequences come from a man in his thirties or forties with alopecia areata. Some clones in this sample may be carry-over from other donors' samples. Both conserved end residues are part of each CDR3. A D gene is named only where the DNA matches it firmly. Clone size appears in some rows only: once, few, many, or a class for an expanded clone.

j_call d_call v_call clone_size cdr3_nt cdr3_aa
TRBJ2-3 . TRBV24-1 many TGTGCCACCAGACCACATGGCACAGATACGCAGTATTTT CATRPHGTDTQYF
TRBJ2-2 . TRBV9 . TGTGCCAGCAGCCTAGACAGTTTCTCGAACACCGGGGAGCTGTTTTTT CASSLDSFSNTGELFF
TRBJ1-1 . TRBV6-2/TRBV6-3 . TGTGCCAGCAGTTACCCTCCTGCAAAAGCTTTCTTT CASSYPPAKAFF
TRBJ1-6 . TRBV7-9 few TGTGCCAGCAGCTTAGCTGGGAGTTCACCCCTCCACTTT CASSLAGSSPLHF
TRBJ1-6 . TRBV27 many TGTGCCAGCAGTTTCGGAGATTATAATTCACCCCTCCACTTT CASSFGDYNSPLHF
TRBJ1-4 . TRBV29-1 . TGCAGCGGGAGGTCTGGGTTCAATGAAAAACTGTTTTTT CSGRSGFNEKLFF
TRBJ2-1 TRBD2 TRBV6-6 . TGTGCCAGCAGTTTCGAGTTAGCGGGGAGACGGAGGAATGAGCAGTTCTTC CASSFELAGRRRNEQFF
TRBJ1-3 TRBD1 TRBV25-1 few TGTGCCAGCAGTCTTGAGGGACAGGGGACTGGAAACACCATATATTTT CASSLEGQGTGNTIYF
TRBJ2-7 . TRBV25-1 . TGTGCCAGCAGTGAACCGGACAGCCAATACGAGCAGTACTTC CASSEPDSQYEQYF
TRBJ2-1 . TRBV5-1 many TGCGCCAGCAGCTTGGCGGCCCATGAGCAGTTCTTC CASSLAAHEQFF
TRBJ2-3 . TRBV5-4 . TGTGCCAGCAGCACCGAACCAACAGATACGCAGTATTTT CASSTEPTDTQYF
TRBJ2-4 . TRBV11-2 few TGTGCCAGCAGCTGGGTCTTTGACAGGCTGGGGAAAACCAAAAACATTCAGTACTTC CASSWVFDRLGKTKNIQYF
TRBJ1-2 . TRBV7-9 . TGTGCCAGCAGCACAACCGCGACAGGCAACTATGGCTACACCTTC CASSTTATGNYGYTF
TRBJ2-3 TRBD2 TRBV7-7 many TGTGCCAGCAGCAAGGGACTAGCGGGAGGGGATACGCAGTATTTT CASSKGLAGGDTQYF
TRBJ1-1 . TRBV5-5 many TGTGCCAGCAGCCCCATTGCAGGGGTGAACACTGAAGCTTTCTTT CASSPIAGVNTEAFF
TRBJ2-2 TRBD2 TRBV3-1 many TGTGCCAGCAGCCGGACTAGCGGGGGAGCGAACACCGGGGAGCTGTTTTTT CASSRTSGGANTGELFF
TRBJ2-1 TRBD2 TRBV2 . TGTGCCAGCAGTGAAACAGGGCGGGAGGGCCTCAATGAGCAGTTCTTC CASSETGREGLNEQFF